The 22 T cell receptor beta chains in this list originate from one sample, sequenced in a study of type 1 and type 2 diabetes patients. The PCR template was genomic DNA. A primer set of 30 forward and 13 reverse primers amplified the CDR3. TCRdb reprocessed the multiplex PCR reads via MiXCR and lists one record per CDR3 protein. This sample has some 250,000 distinct CDR3 sequences, with roughly 44% found just once. Sequences were obtained from peripheral blood mononuclear cells (PBMCs). The origin of the receptors is a man between 18 and 35 years old with type 2 diabetes.

In regard to this clonotype: A read error may account for a junction end that differs from germline. The chain links TRBV4-1 to TRBJ1-2, with D unresolved. The CDR3 contains 14 residues. Per the germline V gene, CDR1 is MGHRA and CDR2 is YSYEKL. CDR3 protein: CASSQGWTENGYIF. Written as DNA, the CDR3 is TGCGCCAGCAGCCAAGGTTGGACGGAGAATGGCTACATCTTC.

In its sample, this clonotype was seen a few times. The chain employs TRBV7-9 and TRBJ2-1; possible D gene TRBD1, 6 bases. Trimming cost V 4 bases and J 0 bases, with 13 bases left between them. Germline CDR1 SEHNR, CDR2 FQNEAQ (reference sequence). This CDR3 is built from 16 residues. The DNA for the CDR3 is TGTGCCAGCAGCTCTACGACAGGCCTCTCCTACAATGAGCAGTTCTTC. It yields the protein CASSSTTGLSYNEQFF.

There are a few counts of this clonotype. V gene TRBV7-2 combines with J gene TRBJ2-3; 8 positions match TRBD2. V dropped 5 bases and J dropped 1; count of bases not matched to a gene: 5. Germline lookup yields CDR1 SGHTA and CDR2 FQGNSA. The CDR3 extends over 15 amino acids. The CDR3 coding sequence is TGTGCCAGCAGCCGAGCGGGAGTAGGCACAGATACGCAGTATTTT. Its translation: CASSRAGVGTDTQYF.

A note on this clonotype: At one boundary the junction diverges from the germline segment, which might be a read error. The chain carries TRBV20-1 and TRBJ2-5; 8 nucleotides line up with TRBD2. The closer fit of TRBJ2-1 to the DNA end suggests the J call may be wrong. Germline CDR1 DFQATT, CDR2 SNEGSKA (reference sequence). The CDR3 covers 15 residues. The chain's CDR3 is CSARARLASYSEQFF. The CDR3 DNA reads TGCAGTGCTAGAGCCCGACTAGCGAGCTACAGTGAGCAGTTCTTC.

In its sample, this clonotype was seen a few times. The rearrangement uses TRBV6-1 and TRBJ1-2; D unclear. Trimming left V 2 bases short and J 3 bases short, with 4 bases between. The CDR3 covers 12 residues. From germline, CDR1 is MNHNS and CDR2 SASEGT. The CDR3 DNA follows: TGTGCCAGCAGTGAATACGACTATGGCTACACCTTC. Its translation is CASSEYDYGYTF.

The J gene is TRBJ1-5, the V gene TRBV28; a possible D gene is TRBD1 (5 bases). V lost 6 bases to trimming and J lost 2 bases, with 11 bases between them. Germline V gene sequence: CDR1 MDHEN, CDR2 SYDVKM. The CDR3 covers 14 residues. The CDR3 is CASSHGGGNQPQHF. The CDR3 region has the DNA TGTGCCAGCAGCCACGGGGGTGGCAATCAGCCCCAGCATTTT.

This clonotype was counted a few times. The gene calls are TRBV7-2 and TRBJ2-7; 8 nucleotides align to TRBD2. Germline lookup yields CDR1 SGHTA and CDR2 FQGNSA. Trimming at V came to 0 bases and at J to 11 bases, leaving 21 bases not matched to a gene. CDR3 length: 18 residues. This CDR3 is CASSLARGGSGAIHREYF. CDR3 sequence (DNA): TGTGCCAGCAGCTTAGCACGGGGGGGTAGCGGGGCAATCCATCGGGAGTACTTC. The entire variable domain, with the rest obtained from reference TRBV7-2 and TRBJ2-7, is as follows: GAGVSQSPSNKVTEKGKDVELRCDPISGHTALYWYRQSLGQGLEFLIYFQGNSAPDKSGLPSDRFSAERTGGSVSTLTIQRTQQEDSAVYLCASSLARGGSGAIHREYFGPGTRLTVT.

In this sample, this clonotype turned up many times. V is TRBV10-1 and J is TRBJ1-1, with 7 bases fitting TRBD1. Germline values: CDR1 WNHNN, CDR2 SYGVQD (reference sequence). This CDR3 spans 13 amino acids. The V segment lost 6 bases and the J segment 1 base; nucleotides outside the gene matches: 2. The CDR3 protein is CASRDRRNTEAFF. The CDR3 region has the DNA TGCGCCAGCAGGGACAGGAGGAACACTGAAGCTTTCTTT.

This clonotype was counted a few times. The chain recombines TRBV27 with TRBJ1-5; D unresolved. V was clipped by 3 bases and J by 4 bases, with 13 bases between them. This CDR3 region has 15 residues. Germline V gives CDR1 MNHEY, CDR2 SMNVEV (reference sequence). The chain's CDR3 is CASSLGGRLNQPQHF. CDR3 coding DNA: TGTGCCAGCAGTTTGGGAGGGAGGCTGAATCAGCCCCAGCATTTT.

The chain combines TRBV12-5 with TRBJ1-5, with TRBD1 matching 9 bases. With 6 bases clipped from V and 0 bases from J, the junction kept 9 bases outside the gene matches. Germline lookup yields CDR1 LGHNT and CDR2 FRNRAP. CDR3 length: 17 amino acids. CDR3 in amino acids: CASGRTGQGYSNQPQHF. CDR3 nucleotide sequence: TGTGCTAGTGGCCGGACGGGACAGGGATATAGCAATCAGCCCCAGCATTTT.

The chain recombines TRBV24-1 with TRBJ2-1; D remains unclear. Germline values: CDR1 KGHDR, CDR2 SFDVKD. The CDR3 extends over 12 amino acids. V shed 5 bases and J shed 3 bases, with 4 bases lying between them. CDR3 sequence (DNA): TGTGCCACCAGTGGGGGCTACAATGAGCAGTTCTTC. Amino acids: CATSGGYNEQFF.

V usage is TRBV4-3 and J usage is TRBJ1-4; D unresolved. Germline assignment: CDR1 LGHNA and CDR2 YSLEER. The CDR3 loop spans 14 amino acids. V was pared by 0 bases and J by 3 bases, with 5 bases between. Here the CDR3 reads CASSQDWSNEKLFF. The CDR3 region has the DNA TGCGCCAGCAGCCAAGACTGGTCTAATGAAAAACTGTTTTTT.

V gene TRBV19 combines with J gene TRBJ2-3; a possible D gene is TRBD2 (6 bases). CDR3 size: 14 residues. Trimming shortened V by 4 bases and J by 3 bases, and 11 bases separated the two germline ends. In germline, CDR1 is LNHDA, CDR2 SQIVND (reference sequence). The chain's CDR3 is CASSKERVTDTQYF. The DNA of the CDR3 is TGTGCCAGTAGTAAAGAGCGGGTGACAGATACGCAGTATTTT.

V gene TRBV7-6 combines with J gene TRBJ2-5; 7 nucleotides align to TRBD1. After removal of 6 bases from V and 6 bases from J, the junction contained 19 bases not matched to a gene. The CDR3 sequence is 17 residues long. Germline V gene sequence: CDR1 SGHVS, CDR2 FNYEAQ. Here the CDR3 DNA reads TGTGCCAGCAGTTTCCCCCGGGACAGTATTCGTGTTAAGACCCAGTACTTC. Translation gives CASSFPRDSIRVKTQYF.

Concerning this clonotype itself: A much larger clone sits a single nucleotide away, making a read error possible. This rearrangement joins TRBV2 to TRBJ2-2, with D possibly TRBD2 on 5 matching bases. CDR3 length: 17 residues. In germline, CDR1 is SNHLY, CDR2 FYNNEI. V was pared by 4 bases and J by 0 bases, with 15 bases between. The CDR3 region has the DNA TGTGCCAGCAGTGGTGCCGGGATACCCTCGAACACCGGGGAGCTGTTTTTT. This codes for CASSGAGIPSNTGELFF.

The chain combines TRBV5-1 with TRBJ2-7; 7 bases are shared with TRBD2. TRBJ2-5 explains the end of the DNA better; the J call may be wrong. The length of the CDR3 is 16 residues. Germline CDR1 is SGHRS and CDR2 is YFSETQ. CDR3 nucleotides: TGCGCCAGCAGCTCACGACCGGGCGGGGGCCAAGAGACCCAGTACTTC. It is translated as CASSSRPGGGQETQYF.

This clonotype was counted at least ten times. The chain has TRBV19 and TRBJ2-7; either TRBD1 or TRBD2 may fit D (5 bases each). The CDR3 length is 15 residues. Trimming took off 3 bases at V and 3 bases at J, with 15 bases between the two ends. CDR1 LNHDA and CDR2 SQIVND come from the germline V gene (reference sequence). The CDR3 region is CASSIGSGPDYEQYF. The CDR3, as DNA: TGTGCCAGTAGTATTGGTTCGGGGCCAGACTACGAGCAGTACTTC.

This clonotype was seen only a few times. The V and J genes are TRBV7-2 and TRBJ2-5; a weak D match, TRBD2 (5 bases). V shed 2 bases and J shed 4 bases, with 20 bases lying between them. Germline CDR1 SGHTA, CDR2 FQGNSA. The CDR3 is made up of 17 amino acids. This CDR3 reads CASSLLRAGLLRETQYF. The CDR3 DNA is TGTGCCAGCAGCTTATTGCGGGCGGGTCTTCTTAGAGAGACCCAGTACTTC.

With respect to this clonotype: At one end the junction does not follow the germline gene, possibly because of a read error. The V and J genes are TRBV19 and TRBJ1-5; D ambiguous. The CDR3 is 12 residues long. Germline CDR1 and CDR2: LNHDA and SQIVND (reference sequence). CDR3 region: CASSFSDQPQHF. The CDR3 DNA is TGTGCCAGTAGTTTTAGCGATCAGCCCCAGCATTTT. Supplemented by reference TRBV19 and TRBJ1-5, the full variable domain reads DGGITQSPKYLFRKEGQNVTLSCEQNLNHDAMYWYRQDPGQGLRLIYYSQIVNDFQKGDIAEGYSVSREKKESFPLTVTSAQKNPTAFYLCASSFSDQPQHFGDGTRLSIL.

This clonotype was recorded only once. The rearrangement joins TRBV30 to TRBJ1-5; D unclear. Germline V gives CDR1 GTSNPN, CDR2 SVGIG (reference sequence). V lost 0 bases, J lost 6 bases, and 6 bases lay in between. The CDR3 length is 12 residues. This CDR3 reads CAWSVSGQPQHF. Written as DNA, the CDR3 is TGTGCCTGGAGTGTAAGTGGTCAGCCCCAGCATTTT.

This clonotype was observed a handful of times. This chain links TRBV30 with TRBJ1-4, with D maybe TRBD1 (6 bases). The CDR3 runs 13 residues. The V end lost 3 bases, the J end lost 5 bases, and 10 bases lay between the germline ends. CDR1 and CDR2 from the germline V gene are GTSNPN and SVGIG (reference sequence). CDR3 amino acids: CAWRDRLNEKLFF. The CDR3 region has the DNA TGTGCCTGGAGGGACAGACTGAATGAAAAACTGTTTTTT.

This clonotype was counted many times. The chain's CDR3 is CASSDSLLPLHF. CDR3 nucleotide sequence: TGTGCCAGCAGTGACAGTCTGTTACCCCTCCACTTT. The rearrangement joins TRBV25-1 to TRBJ1-6; no clear D gene. Per the germline V gene, CDR1 is MGHDK and CDR2 is SYGVNS. The CDR3 length is 12 residues. With 3 bases removed from V and 12 bases from J, the gap between germline ends came to 9 bases.